A single sample is the source of the 28 T cell receptor beta chains below, sequenced in a study of T cells in Graves' hyperthyroidism and ophthalmopathy. From RNA transcripts, TCR beta CDR3 regions were amplified. The HTBI primer set served for first-round RT-PCR of the TCR CDR3. TCRdb processed the multiplex PCR reads anew with MiXCR; each CDR3 protein has one entry. The sample lists some 350,000 distinct CDR3 sequences, around 25% occurring once. The sequenced material came from blood. These receptors were taken from a man aged 45-60 years with Graves' hyperthyroidism.

The chain combines TRBV6-1 with TRBJ1-5; TRBD1 might be the D (6 bases). Trimming removed 8 bases at V and 4 bases at J, with 12 bases between. CDR3 length: 13 residues. In germline, CDR1 is MNHNS, CDR2 SASEGT. CDR3 in amino acids: CASEGVKNQPQHF. CDR3 in DNA: TGTGCCAGCGAGGGGGTAAAAAATCAGCCCCAGCATTTT.

This clonotype showed up just once. In nucleotides, the CDR3 is TGCAGCGTTGATCAGACAGGGGGTTTCTCTGGGGCCAACGTCCTGACTTTC. Protein product: CSVDQTGGFSGANVLTF. This chain uses TRBV29-1 with TRBJ2-6; 9 bases map to TRBD1. There are 17 residues in the CDR3. The junction had 6 bases not matched to a gene; V was cut back by 3 bases and J by 0 bases. Germline loops: CDR1 SQVTM, CDR2 ANQGSEA.

The V call is TRBV5-4, the J call TRBJ2-2; 11 bases are a match to TRBD2. Trimming at V came to 6 bases and at J to 4 bases, leaving 8 bases not matched to a gene. Germline CDR1 SGHNT, CDR2 YYREEE (reference sequence). The CDR3 extends over 16 amino acids. In nucleotides, the CDR3 is TGTGCCAGCACCGAAGGTGGACTAGCGGGCACCGGGGAGCTGTTTTTT. Its translation: CASTEGGLAGTGELFF.

This clonotype was seen a handful of times. This chain uses TRBV2 with TRBJ2-7; possibly TRBD2 for D (6 bases). Between the trimmed V and J ends, which lost 1 base and 6 bases, there was a span of 13 bases. The CDR3 is made up of 14 amino acids. The germline gives CDR1 SNHLY, CDR2 FYNNEI. Written as DNA, the CDR3 is TGTGCCAGCAGTGAAGGGGTGTGGAGGGCCGAGCAGTACTTC. This gives the protein CASSEGVWRAEQYF.

This chain joins TRBV11-3 and TRBJ1-5, with 8 bases fitting TRBD1. In germline, CDR1 is SGHNT, CDR2 YENEEA. The CDR3 is made up of 17 amino acids. V lost 5 bases to trimming and J lost 9 bases; unmatched junction nucleotides: 18. The CDR3 DNA reads TGTGCCAGCAGCCCTGGACAGGGTGGCACCGGGGGATCGCCCCAGCATTTT. This encodes CASSPGQGGTGGSPQHF.

The sample holds a few counts of this clonotype. The chain uses TRBV7-9 and TRBJ2-1; 14 nucleotides agree with TRBD2. The CDR3 has 15 amino acids. V dropped 5 bases and J dropped 12; count of bases not matched to a gene: 9. Germline CDR1 reads SEHNR; CDR2 reads FQNEAQ (reference sequence). The CDR3 region has the DNA TGTGCCAGCAGCCCTGGACTAGCGGGAGGCCTCGGGCAGTTCTTC. This codes for CASSPGLAGGLGQFF.

The chain has TRBV6-1 and TRBJ1-2; D is possibly TRBD1 (6 bases). Trimming left V 5 bases short and J 6 bases short, with 22 bases between. The germline gives CDR1 MNHNS, CDR2 SASEGT. The CDR3 is 16 residues long. The CDR3 sequence: CASSRTGGRSLDGYTF. In DNA, the CDR3 is TGTGCCAGCAGTAGGACGGGGGGGCGAAGCTTGGATGGCTACACCTTC.

This clonotype was seen more than once but under ten times. The chain links TRBV20-1 to TRBJ2-5; weak D call: TRBD2 (6 bases). CDR3 length equals 17 residues. Trimming removed 0 bases at V and 2 bases at J, with 19 bases between. Germline CDR1 and CDR2: DFQATT and SNEGSKA (reference sequence). The CDR3 sequence is CSARDLVGVAVQETQYF. The DNA for the CDR3 is TGCAGTGCTAGAGATCTGGTAGGGGTAGCGGTACAAGAGACCCAGTACTTC.

The V call is TRBV7-9, the J call TRBJ2-7; D is ambiguous. Germline values: CDR1 SEHNR, CDR2 FQNEAQ (reference sequence). The V and J ends lost 9 bases and 2 bases respectively, with 14 bases between them. This CDR3 has 13 amino acids. The DNA for the CDR3 is TGTGCCAGTTCAGATGGCAGAACCTACGAGCAGTACTTC. It specifies CASSDGRTYEQYF.

The sample holds a few counts of this clonotype. The genes are TRBV20-1 and TRBJ1-2, with D perhaps TRBD1 (6 bases). In germline, CDR1 is DFQATT, CDR2 SNEGSKA (reference sequence). CDR3 length: 13 amino acids. DNA of the CDR3: TGCAGCGCGTCATACTCAGGGGAGGATGGCTACACCTTC. Translation: CSASYSGEDGYTF.

The chain combines TRBV20-1 with TRBJ1-4; D possibly corresponds to TRBD1 (6 bases). Germline V lookup: CDR1 DFQATT, CDR2 SNEGSKA (reference sequence). The CDR3 sequence is 14 residues long. The V and J ends lost 1 base and 7 bases respectively, with 13 bases between them. The DNA of the CDR3 is TGCAGTGCTAGAGCACAGGGAAGGGGTGAAAAACTGTTTTTT. Encoded protein: CSARAQGRGEKLFF.

This clonotype was detected many times. The V call is TRBV3-1, the J call TRBJ1-1; perhaps TRBD1 as D (5 bases). This CDR3 is built from 14 residues. Per germline, CDR1 LGHDT and CDR2 YNNKEL (reference sequence). With 4 bases removed from V and 4 bases from J, the gap between germline ends came to 13 bases. The CDR3 is CASSRARGSTEAFF. CDR3 coding DNA: TGTGCCAGCAGCCGAGCCCGGGGGAGCACTGAAGCTTTCTTT. Supplemented by reference TRBV3-1 and TRBJ1-1, the full variable domain reads DTAVSQTPKYLVTQMGNDKSIKCEQNLGHDTMYWYKQDSKKFLKIMFSYNNKELIINETVPNRFSPKSPDKAHLNLHINSLELGDSAVYFCASSRARGSTEAFFGQGTRLTVV.

On this clonotype itself: The CDR3 does not end in the conserved phenylalanine or tryptophan, so this is likely a read error. This chain connects TRBV24-1 to TRBJ2-7; TRBD1 might be the D (5 bases). This CDR3 spans 14 amino acids. Deletions cut 9 bases from V and 0 bases from J, with 14 bases between. Germline V gives CDR1 KGHDR, CDR2 SFDVKD. The CDR3 DNA sequence: TGTGCCACCCCTGGGGCGGTCAGCTCCTACGAGCAGTACTAC. This sequence encodes CATPGAVSSYEQYY.

The J gene is TRBJ1-5, the V gene TRBV11-2; 8 bases are a match to TRBD1. CDR1 and CDR2 from the germline V gene are SGHAT and FQNNGV. V lost 6 bases, J lost 3 bases, and 13 bases stayed unmatched. This CDR3 has 17 residues. This CDR3 reads CASSSPGGAGFNQPQHF. Here the CDR3 DNA reads TGTGCCAGCAGTTCCCCAGGGGGCGCGGGTTTCAATCAGCCCCAGCATTTT.

This clonotype was seen many times. This chain uses TRBV27 with TRBJ2-7; no clear D. The germline V gene has CDR1 MNHEY and CDR2 SMNVEV (reference sequence). This CDR3 region has 13 residues. The ends were cut back, 5 bases at V and 2 bases at J, with 10 bases in the middle. CDR3 nucleotides: TGTGCCAGCAGTATCTACCCGACCTACGAGCAGTACTTC. Translating it yields CASSIYPTYEQYF.

This clonotype was seen just once. The chain carries TRBV12-3 or TRBV12-4 and TRBJ2-4, with a weak D call TRBD1 (6 bases). Trimming stripped 6 bases from V and 3 bases from J, with 9 bases between. This CDR3 is 13 amino acids long. This CDR3 is CASSTDSKNIQYF. The CDR3 DNA is TGTGCCAGCAGCACGGACAGCAAAAACATTCAGTACTTC.

The CDR3, as DNA: TGCAGCGTTGTAGCAAGCTCCTACGAGCAGTACTTC. It is translated as CSVVASSYEQYF. This chain connects TRBV29-1 to TRBJ2-7; D gene ambiguous. V lost 4 bases, J lost 0 bases, and 7 bases lay in between. The CDR3 consists of 12 residues. Germline loops: CDR1 SQVTM, CDR2 ANQGSEA.

This chain joins TRBV4-1 and TRBJ1-1; possible D gene TRBD1, 5 bases. The CDR3 is 15 residues long. V gave up 4 bases and J gave up 5 bases, with 17 bases separating them. From germline, CDR1 is MGHRA and CDR2 YSYEKL. The CDR3 spells CASSRVTGTDTEAFF. In DNA, the CDR3 is TGCGCCAGCAGCCGAGTAACCGGGACCGATACTGAAGCTTTCTTT.

This clonotype has a count of ten or more. V and J are TRBV7-3 and TRBJ2-7, with 8 nucleotides matching TRBD2. This CDR3 region has 13 residues. Germline-derived CDR1 and CDR2 are SGHTA and FQGTGA. V lost 1 base to trimming and J lost 6 bases; unmatched junction nucleotides: 2. The CDR3 here is CASSLRREGEQYF. CDR3 bases: TGTGCCAGCAGCTTAAGACGGGAGGGCGAGCAGTACTTC.

This rearrangement joins TRBV25-1 to TRBJ1-2; tentative D call: TRBD1 (5 bases). CDR3 length equals 13 residues. Trimming shortened V by 6 bases and J by 7 bases, and 15 bases separated the two germline ends. Germline-derived CDR1 and CDR2 are MGHDK and SYGVNS. The CDR3 DNA is TGTGCCAGCAGAGGGCTGGGGGGTCGTGGCTACACCTTC. Translating gives CASRGLGGRGYTF.

The chain couples TRBV7-9 to TRBJ2-1; 8 bases line up with TRBD2. Germline loops: CDR1 SEHNR, CDR2 FQNEAQ (reference sequence). CDR3 length equals 16 residues. J gave up 4 bases and V 4 bases, and 9 bases lay outside the gene matches. DNA for the CDR3: TGTGCCAGCAGCTCCCGGGGGGGGCAACCGTACAATGAGCAGTTCTTC. This sequence encodes CASSSRGGQPYNEQFF.

Only a few counts were recorded for this clonotype. The rearrangement links TRBV24-1 to TRBJ2-3, with D perhaps TRBD1 (6 bases). Trimming took off 3 bases at V and 2 bases at J, with 14 bases between the two ends. CDR1 is KGHDR and CDR2 is SFDVKD in the germline V gene. The CDR3 length is 16 residues. Here the CDR3 reads CATSDPRRGNTDTQYF. CDR3 coding DNA: TGTGCCACCAGTGATCCCCGAAGGGGGAACACAGATACGCAGTATTTT.

This clonotype has ten or more counts. This rearrangement joins TRBV5-1 to TRBJ1-5; 8 bases map to TRBD1. Germline values: CDR1 SGHRS, CDR2 YFSETQ. This CDR3 has 14 amino acids. The V segment lost 2 bases and the J segment 7 bases; nucleotides outside the gene matches: 5. The CDR3 reads CASSFGQGGQPQHF. The CDR3, as DNA: TGCGCCAGCAGCTTTGGACAGGGTGGCCAGCCCCAGCATTTT.

The V and J genes are TRBV3-1 and TRBJ1-5, with TRBD1 as a possible D gene (6 bases). Germline CDR1 reads LGHDT; CDR2 reads YNNKEL (reference sequence). V lost 5 bases to trimming and J lost 2 bases, with 16 bases between them. The CDR3 totals 16 residues. This CDR3 reads CASSVGRRGRNQPQHF. Written as DNA, the CDR3 is TGTGCCAGCAGCGTAGGCCGGCGGGGGCGCAATCAGCCCCAGCATTTT.

Many counts were recorded for this clonotype. The rearrangement joins TRBV24-1 to TRBJ2-5; TRBD1 aligns across 8 bases. Unmatched junction bases numbered 4, after V lost 2 bases and J lost 6 bases. This CDR3 comprises 14 residues. The germline V gene has CDR1 KGHDR and CDR2 SFDVKD. The CDR3 region is CATSDSGGAKTQYF. CDR3 coding DNA: TGTGCCACCAGTGATTCAGGGGGCGCGAAGACCCAGTACTTC.

The rearrangement links TRBV6-1 to TRBJ2-7, with D tentatively TRBD2 (6 bases). The closer fit of TRBJ2-1 to the DNA end suggests the J call may be wrong. Looked up from germline, CDR1 is MNHNS and CDR2 is SASEGT. The CDR3 totals 13 residues. CDR3: CASSGTWTYEQFF. In DNA, the CDR3 is TGTGCCAGCAGCGGGACTTGGACCTACGAGCAGTTCTTC.

The chain uses TRBV6-2 or TRBV6-3 and TRBJ2-1, with TRBD1 identical over 7 bases. The V and J ends lost 6 bases and 6 bases, in that order; junction bases with no gene match: 11. This CDR3 has 15 amino acids. Germline V gives CDR1 MNHEY, CDR2 SVGEGT. CDR3 loop: CASSLGGLRGNEQFF. CDR3 coding DNA: TGTGCCAGCAGCCTAGGGGGCCTCAGGGGCAATGAGCAGTTCTTC.

V is TRBV6-5 and J is TRBJ1-6; D gene ambiguous. V was clipped by 0 bases and J by 10 bases, with 10 bases between them. The germline gives CDR1 MNHEY, CDR2 SVGAGI. The CDR3 loop spans 14 amino acids. CDR3 sequence (DNA): TGTGCCAGCAGTTACTCCCGAATCGCGTCACCCCTCCACTTT. Protein: CASSYSRIASPLHF.